This T cell receptor (beta chain) comes out of a study of cytomegalovirus exposure and HLA in healthy donors (dated by TCRdb to about 2017). Regarding the research as a whole: An earlier analysis of a few hundred of the donors reported over 250 Gb of sequence data and 117 million unique TCR beta sequences obtained from roughly 170 million T cells. An early release that covered fewer than 800 HLA-typed donors contained about 300 gigabases of sequencing data and tens of millions of unique TCR sequences. Among the roughly 390 genotyped donors, approximately 81% belonged to the genetic ancestry cluster associated with self-reported Caucasian donors. The study aimed to test whether cataloging public T cell receptors could reveal signatures of past pathogen exposure. Using immunosequencing, the study profiled T cell repertoires from about 620 subjects and related those repertoires to cytomegalovirus serostatus. In addition to the first cohort of 666 subjects, a separate validation cohort of approximately 120 different subjects was used. High-throughput TCR immunosequencing, statistical association of individual TCRs with disease status, and machine learning were combined to predict cytomegalovirus infection status. A later analysis re-analyzed previously published TCR beta repertoires from roughly 690 donors and added high-resolution HLA genotyping to study TCR occurrence patterns. Rather than drawing on any new phenotypic data, the later analysis identified candidate immune exposures from TCR beta sequences and the way those sequences occurred across donors. An earlier analysis of 587 of the donors used high-throughput TCR beta sequencing to judge whether each TCR beta V gene segment behaved as functional or pseudogenic. Donor age, sex, ethnicity and CMV serostatus were compiled alongside the repertoire data. In a later genetic analysis, genome-wide SNP genotypes for about three fifths of the roughly 670 donors were used, and that subset was treated as a discovery cohort. Every discovery cohort repertoire had been produced on one sequencing platform. HLA typing included class I and class II loci at four-digit resolution. The number of donors typed differed by locus, with 629-630 for A, B, C, DRB1 and DQB1, around 560 for DQA1, 600 to 610 for DPA1, and some 440 for DPB1. Because of strong linkage in the cohort, four to six DR-DQ haplotypes were treated as single units for association and clustering. Among about 400 genotyped donors of the cohort, an average of around 220,000 unique TCR beta nucleotide sequences was sequenced per donor, of which about 18% were non-productive. Results and caveats for the whole study, not just this receptor: Immune exposure information for the cohort was limited to CMV serostatus. Because some donors lacked HLA typing at each locus, the association tests relied only on the typed subset. Roughly uniform sequencing depth across donors was assumed in presence/absence analyses, although this assumption may not hold. The cohort was sequenced for TCR beta chains only, and without alpha or paired-chain data the features that could be detected were limited. V-gene and J-gene trimming of TCR beta chains was associated with a missense DCLRE1C variant in a later genetic analysis, and the association was replicated in an independent cohort. Across donors, most TCR sequences were observed very rarely, whereas some public TCRs were present in many individuals. In both the original and validation cohorts, the classifier was reported to diagnose cytomegalovirus status with high specificity and sensitivity. A cluster of highly shared sequence variants was judged likely to be a technical artifact of the sequencing pipeline. Correlated functional status among segregating V segments might be attributable to linkage disequilibrium, but an unknown experimental factor could not be ruled out. A further reported finding was that TCR beta sequences accurately predicted the HLA-A and HLA-B alleles for most subjects in the first cohort. In a later genetic analysis, fewer N-insertions in productive TCRs were reported among donors in an Asian-associated ancestry cluster than the roughly 700-donor mean. Several of the top co-occurrence clusters appeared to be linked to parvovirus B19, influenza, CMV and Epstein-Barr virus, according to a later analysis. A total of about 180 TCR beta chains were listed by the study as associated with cytomegalovirus. In a later analysis, most CMV-associated TCR beta chains were found to appear HLA-restricted, with HLA associations seemingly driven largely by CMV exposure. In a later analysis, TCR association rates were found to vary across HLA loci, with the most associated TCRs seen for DRB1 alleles and the fewest for HLA-C alleles. The authors suggested that the approach could potentially be generalized to other disease states and immunological phenotypes. Because counts were too low, about 18 rarely observed V segments, including chromosome 9 orphons, were excluded from the earlier analysis of a few hundred of the donors. Assigning TCR associations to individual alleles was difficult when HLA alleles, especially DR and DQ, strongly co-occurred. In vitro tests confirmed that three of the cytomegalovirus-associated TCR beta chains recognize cytomegalovirus antigens. An earlier analysis of around 600 of the donors showed that most TCR beta V segments appeared in productive rearrangements either about 87% or about 30% of the time, which broadly matched IMGT annotations. In a later analysis, HLA-associated TCR beta chains showed more clonal expansion and lower generation probabilities than non-associated chains that were equally common. Specific HLA alleles were associated with roughly 17,000 TCR beta sequences at a false discovery rate of 0.05 in a later analysis.

About this clone itself: This receptor's antigen is unknown. No quality values exist for individual bases; no much larger clone is one base distant.

Library creation used the immunoSEQ multiplex PCR assay. For the multiplex PCR, a mixture combining 60 forward primers for TCR Vbeta segments and 13 reverse primers for TCR Jbeta segments was used. The CDR3 region of rearranged TCR beta genes was amplified from genomic DNA with a multiplex PCR assay. Amplified TCR beta libraries were sequenced as 87-base-pair reads on the Illumina HiSeq System. The authors processed their data as follows. In a later analysis, around 80 million unique TCR beta chains were counted across the roughly 610 repertoires, and roughly 10 million of these chains were shared by at least two donors. A nearest-neighbor algorithm error-corrected the raw reads and collapsed the reads into unique sequences, merging closely related sequences to remove PCR and sequencing errors. Alignment of CDR3 sequences to IMGT reference sequences was used to assign V, D and J gene segments. For a sequence to be retained, at least a six-nucleotide match to both a V gene segment and a J gene segment was required. Rearrangements were classified as productive when the CDR3 lacked stop codons and remained in frame with V and J, and all other rearrangements were classified as non-productive. CDR3 was defined by IMGT convention, running from the second conserved V-encoded cysteine to the conserved J-encoded phenylalanine. In an earlier analysis of more than 550 of the donors, sequences lacking an unambiguous match to a single V gene segment were excluded. In an earlier analysis of approximately 590 of the donors, a V segment was called functional when productive rearrangements were above 56.7%, and segregating when the standard deviation between donors exceeded 5%. A statistical classification framework was built to diagnose cytomegalovirus status from the catalog of TCR beta chain sequences. A later analysis assigned V and J genes by comparing TCR nucleotide sequences with IMGT/GENE-DB human TR gene sequences. A later analysis assigned CDR3 sequences and most-parsimonious VDJ recombination scenarios with the TCRdist pipeline. A later analysis defined each TCR beta chain by its CDR3 amino acid sequence plus V-gene family, and excluded reads lacking a unique V-gene family. In a later analysis, fewer than 600 highly shared, low-generation-probability nucleotide sequences were removed to address suspected cross-contamination and a sequencing artifact. For each public chain, a later analysis derived a clonal expansion index from normalized ranks of inferred template counts within each repertoire. A later analysis computed generation probabilities with a VDJ recombination model fitted to out-of-frame rearrangements, and checked the results against IGoR. In a later analysis, TCR-TCR, TCR-HLA and TCR-CMV co-occurrence was scored with hypergeometric tests, and a repertoire-size bias correction was applied to TCR pairs. False discovery rates were estimated in a later analysis by permuting HLA or CMV assignments 20 times. In a later analysis, co-occurring TCRs were grouped using DBSCAN, and TCRdist sequence similarity was added for clustering within HLA-allele-positive subsets. Co-occurrence clustering excluded repertoires with fewer than 30,000 or more than 120,000 public chains, plus five with anomalous nucleotide sharing. TCRdb retrieved this table from immuneACCESS and kept in-frame rearrangements only. Not all clones are present; in checked studies, unresolved V genes account for under half, and no reason is known for the remainder. V and J calls and clone size are copied from that table; D and trimming were computed from the DNA. This sample is represented by some 110,000 clones; about 80% of them were singletons. The ten largest make up around 5% of the sample.

The cohort was made up of under 800 healthy bone marrow donors. At the time of sampling, all cohort members were nominally healthy, though unrecorded immune exposures were likely present. The donor tested CMV seropositive, placing the donor among the 290 or so seropositive members of the cohort. A peripheral blood sample was provided by each donor, and peripheral blood mononuclear cells were used for TCR beta sequencing. Genomic DNA extraction from the blood cell samples was performed with the Qiagen DNeasy Blood Extraction Kit. Sequenced sample: PBMCs. The source of this sequence is a woman under 30 in good health and CMV-seropositive.

The DNA is TGTGCCAGCAGTTTACCGACAGTGTACAATGAGCAGTTCTTC. This gives the protein CASSLPTVYNEQFF. The sequence joins TRBV28 to TRBJ2-1, and TRBD1 may be the D gene, going by 5 matching bases. The germline V gene specifies MDHEN as CDR1 and SYDVKM as CDR2. The V and J ends are trimmed by 2 bases and 4 bases, leaving 9 bases between them. From cysteine to phenylalanine, the CDR3 is 14 amino acids long. Only CDR3 DNA is held: 42 bases, read in frame from base 1.